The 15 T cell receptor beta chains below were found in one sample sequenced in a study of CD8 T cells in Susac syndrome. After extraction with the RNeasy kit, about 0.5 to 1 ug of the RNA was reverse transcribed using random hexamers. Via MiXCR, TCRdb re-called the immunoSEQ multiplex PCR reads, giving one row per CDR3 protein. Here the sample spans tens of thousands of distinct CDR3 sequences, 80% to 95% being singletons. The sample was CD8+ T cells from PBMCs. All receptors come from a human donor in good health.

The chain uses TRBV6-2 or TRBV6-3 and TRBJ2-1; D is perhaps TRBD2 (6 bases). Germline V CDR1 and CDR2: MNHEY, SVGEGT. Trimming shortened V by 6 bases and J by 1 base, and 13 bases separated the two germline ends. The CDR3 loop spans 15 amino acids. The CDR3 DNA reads TGTGCCAGCAGGTGGGGCGGGGCGTCCTACAATGAGCAGTTCTTC. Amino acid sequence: CASRWGGASYNEQFF.

CDR3 residues: CASSAADRDQETQYF. The CDR3 nucleotides read TGTGCCAGCAGCGCGGCGGACAGGGACCAAGAGACCCAGTACTTC. V usage is TRBV7-9 and J usage is TRBJ2-5; 8 bases are a match to TRBD1. This CDR3 comprises 15 residues. Germline CDR1 SEHNR, CDR2 FQNEAQ (reference sequence). V was pared by 5 bases and J by 0 bases, with 5 bases of the junction left unmatched.

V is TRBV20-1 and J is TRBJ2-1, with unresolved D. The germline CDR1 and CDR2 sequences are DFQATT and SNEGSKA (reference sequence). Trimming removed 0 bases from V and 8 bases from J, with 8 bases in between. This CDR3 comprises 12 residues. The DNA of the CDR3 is TGCAGTGCTAGAGACGAGTGGGATGAGCAGTTCTTC. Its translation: CSARDEWDEQFF.

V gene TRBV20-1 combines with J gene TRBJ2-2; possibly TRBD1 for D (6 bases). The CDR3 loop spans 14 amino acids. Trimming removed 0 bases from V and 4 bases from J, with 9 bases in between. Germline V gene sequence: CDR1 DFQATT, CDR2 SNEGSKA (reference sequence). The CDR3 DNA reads TGCAGTGCTAGAGAGACAGGAGGCACCGGGGAGCTGTTTTTT. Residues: CSARETGGTGELFF.

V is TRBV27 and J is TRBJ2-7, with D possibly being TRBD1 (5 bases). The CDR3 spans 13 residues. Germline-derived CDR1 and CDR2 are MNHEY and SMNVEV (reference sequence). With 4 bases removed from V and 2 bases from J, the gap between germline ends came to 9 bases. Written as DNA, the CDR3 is TGTGCCAGCAGTTGGGGCAGGGCCTACGAGCAGTACTTC. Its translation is CASSWGRAYEQYF.

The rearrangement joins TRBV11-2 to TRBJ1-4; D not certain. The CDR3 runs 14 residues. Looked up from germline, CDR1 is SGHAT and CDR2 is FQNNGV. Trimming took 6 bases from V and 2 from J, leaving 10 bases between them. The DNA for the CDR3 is TGTGCCAGCAGATCGACGTACACTAATGAAAAACTGTTTTTT. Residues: CASRSTYTNEKLFF.

The CDR3 DNA reads TGTGCCAGCAGTTTGGGGCGAGAAAAACTGTTTTTT. It is translated as CASSLGREKLFF. The rearrangement joins TRBV12-3 or TRBV12-4 to TRBJ1-4, with a tentative D call TRBD1 (5 bases). The CDR3 runs to 12 residues. The V and J ends lost 3 bases and 8 bases respectively, with 7 bases between them.

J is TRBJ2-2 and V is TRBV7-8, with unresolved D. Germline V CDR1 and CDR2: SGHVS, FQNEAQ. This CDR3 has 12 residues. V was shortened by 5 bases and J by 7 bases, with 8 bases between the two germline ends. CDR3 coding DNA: TGTGCCAGCAGCCCCGGTGGCGGGGAGCTGTTTTTT. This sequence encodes CASSPGGGELFF.

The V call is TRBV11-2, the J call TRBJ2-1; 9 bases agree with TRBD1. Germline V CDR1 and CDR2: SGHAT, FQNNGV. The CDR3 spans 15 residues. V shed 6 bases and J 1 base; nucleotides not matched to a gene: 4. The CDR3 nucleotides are TGTGCCAGCAGTACCGGACAGGGGTCCTACAATGAGCAGTTCTTC. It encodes CASSTGQGSYNEQFF.

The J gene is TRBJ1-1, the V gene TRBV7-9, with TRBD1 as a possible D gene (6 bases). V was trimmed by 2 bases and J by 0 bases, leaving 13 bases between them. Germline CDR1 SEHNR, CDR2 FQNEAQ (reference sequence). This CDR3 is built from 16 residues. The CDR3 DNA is TGTGCCAGCAGCTTAAGTCAGGGGAGGATGAACACTGAAGCTTTCTTT. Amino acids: CASSLSQGRMNTEAFF.

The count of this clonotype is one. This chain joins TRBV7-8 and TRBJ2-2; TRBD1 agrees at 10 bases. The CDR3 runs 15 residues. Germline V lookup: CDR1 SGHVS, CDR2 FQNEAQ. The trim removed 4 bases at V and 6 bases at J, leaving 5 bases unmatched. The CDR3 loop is CASSSDRGYAGELFF. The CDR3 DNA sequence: TGTGCCAGCAGCTCGGACAGGGGGTACGCCGGGGAGCTGTTTTTT.

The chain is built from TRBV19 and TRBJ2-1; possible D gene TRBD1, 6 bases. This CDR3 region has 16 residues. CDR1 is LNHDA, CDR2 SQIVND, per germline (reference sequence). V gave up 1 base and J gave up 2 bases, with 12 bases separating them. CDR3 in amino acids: CASSIGSGAAYNEQFF. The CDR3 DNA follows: TGTGCCAGTAGTATAGGTTCAGGGGCGGCCTACAATGAGCAGTTCTTC.

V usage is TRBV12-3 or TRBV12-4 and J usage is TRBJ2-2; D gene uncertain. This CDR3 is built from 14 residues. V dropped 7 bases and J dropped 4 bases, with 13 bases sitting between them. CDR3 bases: TGTGCCAGCATCCCGACGGTGAGCACCGGGGAGCTGTTTTTT. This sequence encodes CASIPTVSTGELFF.

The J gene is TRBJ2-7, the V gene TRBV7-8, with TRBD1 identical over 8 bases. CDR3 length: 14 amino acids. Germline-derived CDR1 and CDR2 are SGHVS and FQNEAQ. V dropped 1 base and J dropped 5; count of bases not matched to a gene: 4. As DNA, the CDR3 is TGTGCCAGCAGCTTAGGGACAGGGTTCGACGAGCAGTACTTC. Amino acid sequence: CASSLGTGFDEQYF.

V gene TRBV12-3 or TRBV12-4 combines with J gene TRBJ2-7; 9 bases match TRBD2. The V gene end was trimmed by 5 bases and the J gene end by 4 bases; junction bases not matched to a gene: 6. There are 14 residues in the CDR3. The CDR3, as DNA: TGTGCCAGCAGTCATGGAGCGGGAGGATACGAGCAGTACTTC. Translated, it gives CASSHGAGGYEQYF.